These 3 T cell receptor beta chains were sequenced from one sample in a study of T cells in Graves' hyperthyroidism and ophthalmopathy. The source material, RNA transcripts, was used to amplify TCR beta CDR3 regions. With the HTBI primer set, the TCR CDR3 went through a first round of RT-PCR. TCRdb re-called the multiplex PCR reads through MiXCR, storing one row per CDR3 protein. The repertoire holds about 600,000 distinct CDR3 sequences, with more than 15% as singletons. Sequencing input: blood. All receptors derive from a woman between 35 and 50 years old with Graves' ophthalmopathy.

In its sample, this clonotype was seen many times. The rearrangement links TRBV9 to TRBJ2-2, with 8 nucleotides matching TRBD2. Germline V gene data show CDR1 as SGDLS and CDR2 as YYNGEE. This CDR3 is built from 14 residues. With V trimmed by 4 bases and J by 3 bases, 2 bases remained unmatched. CDR3 sequence (DNA): TGTGCCAGCAGCTTACTAGCGGACACCGGGGAGCTGTTTTTT. It specifies CASSLLADTGELFF.

This clonotype was counted many times. The chain recombines TRBV7-3 with TRBJ1-6; a possible D gene is TRBD1 (5 bases). Germline values: CDR1 SGHTA, CDR2 FQGTGA. Trimming pared 1 base from V and 8 bases from J, leaving 12 bases between. This CDR3 is 15 amino acids long. CDR3 region: CASSLMAGRDSPLHF. The DNA for the CDR3 is TGTGCCAGCAGCTTAATGGCGGGGCGTGATTCACCCCTCCACTTT.

The chain links TRBV20-1 to TRBJ2-1, with D hard to call. V was cut by 3 bases and J by 2 bases, with 8 bases left in between. CDR1 and CDR2 from the germline V gene are DFQATT and SNEGSKA (reference sequence). The CDR3 extends over 13 amino acids. The CDR3 sequence: CSASRLTYNEQFF. The CDR3 nucleotides read TGCAGTGCTAGCAGATTGACCTACAATGAGCAGTTCTTC.